The 7 T cell receptor beta chains below come from one sample, sequenced in a study of cytomegalovirus exposure and HLA in healthy donors. PCR employed 60 Vbeta and 13 Jbeta primers. Produced via immunoSEQ multiplex PCR; TCRdb's table is partial and in-frame only. Of some 150,000 clones in the sample, 60% to 85% are singletons; the top ten hold about 1.8%. Sequencing was performed on PBMCs. The receptors shown here come from a female donor in good health and CMV-seropositive.

The chain joins TRBV6-6 to TRBJ1-3; D not resolved. Germline values: CDR1 MNHNY, CDR2 SVGAGI (reference sequence). The CDR3 is made up of 14 amino acids. Trimming pared 2 bases from V and 2 bases from J, leaving 7 bases between. The CDR3 region is CASSYAEAGNTIYF. CDR3 nucleotides: TGTGCCAGCAGTTACGCAGAAGCTGGAAACACCATATATTTT.

The chain links TRBV11-2 to TRBJ1-1, with 10 bases matching TRBD1. The CDR3 sequence is 15 residues long. CDR1 SGHAT and CDR2 FQNNGV come from the germline V gene. Losses at the gene ends were 0 bases for V and 6 bases for J; bases not matched to a gene: 4. CDR3 in amino acids: CASSLERTGGSEAFF. As DNA, the CDR3 is TGTGCCAGCAGCTTAGAGCGGACAGGGGGGTCTGAAGCTTTCTTT.

As DNA, the CDR3 is TGCGCCAGCAGCTTGGCCGGACAGTCCTACAATGAGCAGTTCTTC. It yields the protein CASSLAGQSYNEQFF. The chain uses TRBV5-1 and TRBJ2-1; the D gene is possibly TRBD1 (6 bases). Looked up from germline, CDR1 is SGHRS and CDR2 is YFSETQ. V was trimmed by 0 bases and J by 1 base, leaving 8 bases between them. This CDR3 has 15 amino acids.

V and J are TRBV10-2 and TRBJ2-4, with D tentatively TRBD2 (6 bases). The germline gives CDR1 WSHSY, CDR2 SAAADI. This CDR3 region has 13 residues. Trimming pared 0 bases from V and 16 bases from J, leaving 16 bases between. The CDR3 sequence is CASSESSQTSIYF. The CDR3 bases are TGCGCCAGCAGTGAGTCGAGTCAGACTAGTATATACTTC.

J is TRBJ2-5 and V is TRBV27; TRBD2 is a possible D gene (6 bases). The J call is in doubt because the DNA end fits TRBJ2-7 better. Germline V gene lookup returns CDR1 MNHEY and CDR2 SMNVEV (reference sequence). The CDR3 spans 15 residues. The CDR3 bases are TGTGCCAGCAGTTTCTCGGGGAGGAGCTCCTACGAGCAGTACTTC. Translating it yields CASSFSGRSSYEQYF.

The rearrangement uses TRBV27 and TRBJ2-1; 11 nucleotides agree with TRBD1. CDR1 and CDR2 from the germline V gene are MNHEY and SMNVEV (reference sequence). J was trimmed by 6 bases and V by 5 bases; bases with no gene match: 6. The CDR3 runs to 15 residues. The DNA for the CDR3 is TGTGCCAGCAGTCCTATTGGACAGGGGGCCAATGAGCAGTTCTTC. Protein: CASSPIGQGANEQFF.

V is TRBV11-1 and J is TRBJ2-7; possible D gene TRBD2, 6 bases. Trimming cost V 4 bases and J 3 bases, with 13 bases left between them. Germline values: CDR1 SGHAT, CDR2 FQDESV (reference sequence). The CDR3 extends over 14 amino acids. The CDR3 DNA follows: TGTGCCAGCAGCTCCGGGGGTTTCCTCTACGAGCAGTACTTC. It is translated as CASSSGGFLYEQYF.